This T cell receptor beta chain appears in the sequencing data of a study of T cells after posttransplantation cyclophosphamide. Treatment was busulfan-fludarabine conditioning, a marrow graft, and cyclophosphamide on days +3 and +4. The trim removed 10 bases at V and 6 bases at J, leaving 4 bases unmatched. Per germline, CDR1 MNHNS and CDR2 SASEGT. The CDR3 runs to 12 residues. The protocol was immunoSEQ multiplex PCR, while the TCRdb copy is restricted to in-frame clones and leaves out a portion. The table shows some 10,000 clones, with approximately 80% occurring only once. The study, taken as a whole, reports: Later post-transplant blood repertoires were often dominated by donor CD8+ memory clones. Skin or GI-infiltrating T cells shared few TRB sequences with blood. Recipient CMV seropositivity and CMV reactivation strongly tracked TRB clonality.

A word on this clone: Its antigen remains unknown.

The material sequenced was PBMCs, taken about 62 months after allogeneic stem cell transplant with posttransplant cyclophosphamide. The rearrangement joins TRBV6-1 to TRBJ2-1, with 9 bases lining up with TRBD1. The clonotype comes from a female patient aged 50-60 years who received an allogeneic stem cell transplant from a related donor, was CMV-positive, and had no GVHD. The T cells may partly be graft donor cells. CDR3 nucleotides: TGTGCCACGGTGGGACAGGGCAATGAGCAGTTCTTC. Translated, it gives CATVGQGNEQFF.